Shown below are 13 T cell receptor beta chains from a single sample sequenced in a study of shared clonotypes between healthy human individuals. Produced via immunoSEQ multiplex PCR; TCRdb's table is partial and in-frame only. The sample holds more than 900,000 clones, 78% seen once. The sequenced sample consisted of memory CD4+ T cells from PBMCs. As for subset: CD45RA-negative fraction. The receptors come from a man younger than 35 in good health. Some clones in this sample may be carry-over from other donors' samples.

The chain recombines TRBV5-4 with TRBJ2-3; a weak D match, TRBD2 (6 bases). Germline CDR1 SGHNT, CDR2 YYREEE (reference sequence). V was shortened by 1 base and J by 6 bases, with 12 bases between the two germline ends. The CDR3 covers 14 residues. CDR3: CASSLTLEGDTQYF. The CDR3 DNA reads TGTGCCAGCAGCTTGACGCTGGAGGGGGATACGCAGTATTTT. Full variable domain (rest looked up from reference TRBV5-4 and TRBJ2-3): ETGVTQSPTHLIKTRGQQVTLRCSSQSGHNTVSWYQQALGQGPQFIFQYYREEENGRGNFPPRFSGLQFPNYSSELNVNALELDDSALYLCASSLTLEGDTQYFGPGTRLTVL.

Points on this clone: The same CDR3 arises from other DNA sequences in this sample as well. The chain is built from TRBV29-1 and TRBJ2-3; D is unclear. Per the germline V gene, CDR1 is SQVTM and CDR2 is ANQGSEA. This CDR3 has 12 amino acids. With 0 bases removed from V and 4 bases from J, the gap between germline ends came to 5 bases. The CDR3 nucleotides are TGCAGCGTTGAAGATGGCGCAGATACGCAGTATTTT. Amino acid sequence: CSVEDGADTQYF.

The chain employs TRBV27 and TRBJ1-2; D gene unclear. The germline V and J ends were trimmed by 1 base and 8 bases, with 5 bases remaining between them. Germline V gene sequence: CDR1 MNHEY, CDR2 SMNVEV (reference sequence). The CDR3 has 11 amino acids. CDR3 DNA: TGTGCCAGCAGTTTATTGAAGGGCTACACCTTC. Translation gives CASSLLKGYTF.

CDR3 nucleotides: TGTGCCAGCAGTGAAGCCGGGCAGAGACAGTACTTC. It codes for CASSEAGQRQYF. The rearrangement uses TRBV2 and TRBJ2-4; D gene ambiguous. Germline V lookup: CDR1 SNHLY, CDR2 FYNNEI. Trimming shortened V by 0 bases and J by 13 bases, and 10 bases separated the two germline ends. The CDR3 is 12 amino acids.

DNA of the CDR3: TGTGCCAGAAGCTTCTGTCTAGCGGGAGCATGTGAGCAGTTCTTC. This sequence encodes CARSFCLAGACEQFF. This rearrangement joins TRBV5-3 to TRBJ2-1; 10 nucleotides agree with TRBD2. TRBV5-3 is an open reading frame, and its role is uncertain. Trimming removed 2 bases from V and 9 bases from J; junction bases left unmatched: 8. This CDR3 is built from 15 residues.

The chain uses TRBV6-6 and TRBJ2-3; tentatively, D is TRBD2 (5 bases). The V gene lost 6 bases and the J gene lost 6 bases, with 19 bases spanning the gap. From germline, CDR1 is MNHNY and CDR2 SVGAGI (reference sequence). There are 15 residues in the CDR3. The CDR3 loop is CASRSAGYLSDTQYF. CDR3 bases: TGTGCCAGCAGATCGGCGGGCTATTTGTCTGATACGCAGTATTTT.

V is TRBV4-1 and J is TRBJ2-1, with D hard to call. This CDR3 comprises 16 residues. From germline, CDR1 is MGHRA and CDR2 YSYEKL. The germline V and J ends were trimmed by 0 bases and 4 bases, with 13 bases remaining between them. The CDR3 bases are TGCGCCAGCAGCCAAGATCCCGGGTCCTTATACAATGAGCAGTTCTTC. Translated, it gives CASSQDPGSLYNEQFF.

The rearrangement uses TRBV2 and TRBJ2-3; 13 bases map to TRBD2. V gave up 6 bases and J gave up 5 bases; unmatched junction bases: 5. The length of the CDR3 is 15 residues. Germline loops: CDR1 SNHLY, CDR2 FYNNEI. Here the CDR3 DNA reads TGTGCCAGCAGAGATGGGACTAGCGGGAAAGATACGCAGTATTTT. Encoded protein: CASRDGTSGKDTQYF.

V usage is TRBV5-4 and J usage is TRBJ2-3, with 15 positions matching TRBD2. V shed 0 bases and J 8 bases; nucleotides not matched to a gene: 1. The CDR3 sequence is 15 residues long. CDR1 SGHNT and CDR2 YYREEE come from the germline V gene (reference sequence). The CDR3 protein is CASSLGTSGRVTQYF. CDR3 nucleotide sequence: TGTGCCAGCAGCTTGGGGACTAGCGGGAGGGTTACGCAGTATTTT. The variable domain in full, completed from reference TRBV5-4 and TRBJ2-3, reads ETGVTQSPTHLIKTRGQQVTLRCSSQSGHNTVSWYQQALGQGPQFIFQYYREEENGRGNFPPRFSGLQFPNYSSELNVNALELDDSALYLCASSLGTSGRVTQYFGPGTRLTVL.

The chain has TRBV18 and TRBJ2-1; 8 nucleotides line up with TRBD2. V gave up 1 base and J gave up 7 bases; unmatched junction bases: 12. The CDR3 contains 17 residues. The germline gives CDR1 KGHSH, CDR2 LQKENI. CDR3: CASSPLKAGVGGNEQFF. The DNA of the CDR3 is TGTGCCAGCTCACCACTCAAAGCGGGAGTAGGAGGTAATGAGCAGTTCTTC.

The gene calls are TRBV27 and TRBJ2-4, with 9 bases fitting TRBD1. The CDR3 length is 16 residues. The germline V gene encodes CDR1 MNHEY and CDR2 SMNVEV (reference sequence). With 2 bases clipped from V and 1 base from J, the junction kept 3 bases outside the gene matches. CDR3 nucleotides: TGTGCCAGCAGTTTACGACAGGGGGTGGCCAAAAACATTCAGTACTTC. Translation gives CASSLRQGVAKNIQYF.

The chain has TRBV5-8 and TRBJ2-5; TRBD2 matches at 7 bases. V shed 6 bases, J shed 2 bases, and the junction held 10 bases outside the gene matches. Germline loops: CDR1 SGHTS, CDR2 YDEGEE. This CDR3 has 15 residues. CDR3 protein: CASNPLGGGQETQYF. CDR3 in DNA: TGTGCCAGCAACCCGCTTGGGGGAGGGCAAGAGACCCAGTACTTC.

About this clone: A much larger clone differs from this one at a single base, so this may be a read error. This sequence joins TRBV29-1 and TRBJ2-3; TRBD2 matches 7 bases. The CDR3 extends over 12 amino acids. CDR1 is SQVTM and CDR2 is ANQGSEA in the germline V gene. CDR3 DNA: TGCGGCCACGGGGGGAGCACAGATACGCAGTATTTT. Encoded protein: CGHGGSTDTQYF.